This entry concerns a single TCR beta chain. One junction end disagrees with the germline gene, perhaps due to a read error. Assay used: immunoSEQ multiplex PCR; TCRdb lists only in-frame clones, some missing. The profile shows 150,000 to 200,000 clones, more than 70% of them singletons. These data belong to a study of blood T cell repertoires in COVID-19. The V gene's germline CDR1 is KGHSH and CDR2 LQKENI. The CDR3 contains 15 residues. Assignment of participants to cohorts was predicated upon participant-reported clinical history. This chain uses TRBV18 with TRBJ2-7; 9 bases are shared with TRBD1. This clonotype was sampled from a woman aged 30 to 39 who had recovered from COVID-19. Sequences were obtained from PBMCs or T cells enriched from blood (not recorded which). The DNA of the CDR3 is TGTGCCAGCTCCCCACGACAGGGGGACTTCGACGAGCAGTACTTC. Protein: CASSPRQGDFDEQYF.